This entry describes one TCR beta chain. Trimming removed 4 bases at V and 3 bases at J, with 14 bases between. The germline CDR1 and CDR2 sequences are SGHDT and YYEEEE. The CDR3 runs to 14 residues. The data were obtained in a study of cytomegalovirus exposure and HLA in healthy donors. 13 Jbeta primers and 60 Vbeta primers were used for the PCR. Assay: immunoSEQ multiplex PCR; the TCRdb copy retains only in-frame clones and omits some. This table holds some 65,000 clones, approximately 80% found once. The TCR originated in a girl aged 5-17 years in good health and CMV-seropositive. The chain carries TRBV5-6 and TRBJ2-7, with a weak D call TRBD2 (7 bases). The sequencing sample was made of PBMCs. The CDR3 DNA reads TGTGCCAGCAGCCCCGGGGGCGGGAGCTACGAGCAGTACTTC. Translation: CASSPGGGSYEQYF.